The clone carrying this TCR beta chain was counted only a few times. The antigen is not known. Under 3 months was the duration of disease in ophthalmopathy patients, who also had a Clinical Activity Score of at least 3 and a NOSPECS grade of at least 4. TCR beta CDR3 regions were amplified from RNA. TCR CDR3 regions were first amplified by RT-PCR with HTBI primers. TCRdb reanalysed the multiplex PCR reads using MiXCR and keeps one entry per CDR3 protein. This sample carries about 400,000 distinct CDR3 sequences, over 12% of them seen once, and the ten largest clones take 25% to 30%. Trimming took off 0 bases at V and 0 bases at J, with 9 bases between the two ends. The CDR3 consists of 16 residues. Germline CDR1 LGHNT, CDR2 FRNRAP. This specimen comes from a study of T cells in Graves' hyperthyroidism and ophthalmopathy. Overall study findings and caveats: Ophthalmopathy was told apart from stable hyperthyroidism by a 13 V-J model. The blood repertoire included most of the expanded thyroid clonotypes above 0.001. For ophthalmopathy, model prediction preceded onset by a median 6.5 months.

The origin of this receptor is a middle-aged man with Graves' ophthalmopathy. The sequenced sample consisted of blood. The chain joins TRBV12-5 to TRBJ1-3; D is unresolved. CDR3 residues: CASGLVSGDSGNTIYF. CDR3 DNA sequence: TGTGCTAGTGGTTTGGTATCAGGAGACTCTGGAAACACCATATATTTT.